The 21 T cell receptor beta chains presented below share a single source sample, sequenced in a study of blood T cell repertoires in COVID-19. Sequencing used immunoSEQ multiplex PCR; TCRdb keeps in-frame clones, though not all of them. Altogether about 130,000 clones are present, less than 90% being singletons, with the ten largest covering about 12%. The sequenced material came from peripheral blood. These receptors all come from a woman aged 30 to 39 who had recovered from COVID-19.

This rearrangement joins TRBV3-1 (or the pseudogene TRBV3-2) to TRBJ1-4, with D unresolved. The CDR3 is 15 amino acids. The V gene's germline CDR1 is LGHDT and CDR2 YNNKEL (reference sequence). V shed 4 bases and J shed 1 base, with 10 bases lying between them. The CDR3 DNA is TGTGCCAGCAGCCCCCGGACTGGAACTAATGAAAAACTGTTTTTT. Residues: CASSPRTGTNEKLFF.

The chain uses TRBV9 and TRBJ2-7; 11 nucleotides agree with TRBD2. CDR3 length: 14 amino acids. Germline lookup yields CDR1 SGDLS and CDR2 YYNGEE. V dropped 6 bases and J dropped 6; count of bases not matched to a gene: 8. The CDR3 DNA is TGTGCCAGCAACCTAGCGGGGGGTGACGGCGAGCAGTACTTC. Its protein is CASNLAGGDGEQYF.

J is TRBJ2-2 and V is TRBV7-3; 8 nucleotides match TRBD1. V gave up 4 bases and J gave up 5 bases; unmatched junction bases: 6. Per the germline V gene, CDR1 is SGHTA and CDR2 is FQGTGA. The CDR3 is 15 residues long. The CDR3 DNA reads as TGTGCCAGCAGCTCCGGACAGGGTGGGACCGGGGAGCTGTTTTTT. Translating it yields CASSSGQGGTGELFF.

This chain connects TRBV7-8 to TRBJ2-7, with D unclear. The V gene's germline CDR1 is SGHVS and CDR2 FQNEAQ. V was cut by 0 bases and J by 4 bases, with 7 bases left in between. The CDR3 is 13 amino acids. CDR3 bases: TGTGCCAGCAGCTTAGCGGCTGATTACGAGCAGTACTTC. Residues: CASSLAADYEQYF.

The V gene is TRBV21-1, the J gene TRBJ1-6. TRBV21-1 is labeled a pseudogene. The CDR3 covers 13 residues. The CDR3 reads CASSPHGGAPLHF. The DNA for the CDR3 is TGTGCCAGCAGCCCCCACGGAGGGGCCCCCCTCCACTTT.

V gene TRBV19 combines with J gene TRBJ2-1; 15 bases match TRBD2. Per germline, CDR1 LNHDA and CDR2 SQIVND (reference sequence). V lost 6 bases, J lost 8 bases, and 8 bases stayed unmatched. CDR3 size: 16 residues. CDR3 nucleotides: TGTGCCAGTAGCGTAGGGACTAGCGGGGGGAAATATGAGCAGTTCTTC. Residues: CASSVGTSGGKYEQFF.

This clone was recorded only once. The chain couples TRBV19 to TRBJ1-2; D unclear. The V and J ends lost 6 bases and 0 bases respectively, with 14 bases between them. Germline lookup yields CDR1 LNHDA and CDR2 SQIVND (reference sequence). The CDR3 sequence is 15 residues long. The CDR3 DNA is TGTGCCAGTAGCCAATCCGAGCCTACTAACTATGGCTACACCTTC. The encoded protein is CASSQSEPTNYGYTF.

This chain uses TRBV7-8 with TRBJ2-7, with TRBD2 matching over 9 bases. After removal of 4 bases from V and 2 bases from J, the junction contained 12 bases not matched to a gene. Germline V gene lookup returns CDR1 SGHVS and CDR2 FQNEAQ. CDR3 size: 17 residues. This CDR3 reads CASSSAYSGSVPYEQYF. CDR3 sequence (DNA): TGTGCCAGCAGCTCGGCCTATAGCGGGAGCGTTCCCTACGAGCAGTACTTC.

The V call is TRBV6-1, the J call TRBJ1-2; maybe TRBD1 (5 bases). Germline CDR1 MNHNS, CDR2 SASEGT. CDR3 size: 14 residues. Trimming removed 0 bases at V and 7 bases at J, with 12 bases between. In DNA, the CDR3 is TGTGCCAGCAGTGAAGCAGGAGGGGCTGGTGGCTACACCTTC. It codes for CASSEAGGAGGYTF.

This clone showed up just once. Compared with germline, one end of the junction differs, possibly owing to a read error. The rearrangement uses TRBV7-7 and TRBJ2-1; TRBD2 is a possible D gene (7 bases). The CDR3 consists of 15 residues. Germline CDR1 reads SSHAT; CDR2 reads FNYEAQ (reference sequence). The CDR3 loop reads CASSLTGGVMDEQFF. CDR3 DNA: TGTGCTAGCAGCTTAACGGGGGGCGTAATGGATGAGCAGTTCTTC.

This clone was counted between two and nine times. The chain employs TRBV5-1 and TRBJ2-7, with a possible D match to TRBD1 (6 bases). Per germline, CDR1 SGHRS and CDR2 YFSETQ. The V gene lost 8 bases and the J gene lost 6 bases, with 18 bases spanning the gap. The CDR3 sequence is 13 residues long. The CDR3 loop is CASETGSGSEQYF. The CDR3 DNA reads as TGCGCCAGTGAGACAGGTAGTGGCAGCGAGCAGTACTTC.

The J gene is TRBJ2-5, the V gene TRBV7-9; 16 positions agree with TRBD2. The germline V gene encodes CDR1 SEHNR and CDR2 FQNEAQ (reference sequence). CDR3 length: 17 residues. The V gene end was trimmed by 5 bases and the J gene end by 4 bases; junction bases not matched to a gene: 7. The CDR3 reads CASSAGTSGGARETQYF. The DNA of the CDR3 is TGTGCCAGCAGCGCCGGGACTAGCGGGGGGGCGAGAGAGACCCAGTACTTC.

This clone was recorded a few times. The V call is TRBV3-1 (or the pseudogene TRBV3-2), the J call TRBJ1-4; 8 bases map to TRBD1. CDR1 and CDR2 (germline): LGHDT, YNNKEL (reference sequence). This CDR3 is 16 amino acids long. J gave up 6 bases and V 2 bases, and 8 bases lay outside the gene matches. The CDR3 DNA reads TGTGCCAGCAGCCAAACTTTGACAGGGGCTGATGAAAAACTGTTTTTT. This sequence encodes CASSQTLTGADEKLFF.

This chain joins TRBV5-1 and TRBJ1-2, with 9 positions matching TRBD1. CDR1 is SGHRS and CDR2 is YFSETQ in the germline V gene. Germline trimming cut 7 bases from V and 2 bases from J; bases unmatched to any gene: 3. The CDR3 loop spans 13 amino acids. The CDR3 nucleotides are TGCGCCAGCCGTGGACAGGGGAACTATGGCTACACCTTC. Translated: CASRGQGNYGYTF.

V usage is TRBV19 and J usage is TRBJ1-2; perhaps TRBD1 as D (5 bases). The CDR3 loop spans 15 amino acids. Trimming removed 5 bases at V and 4 bases at J, with 17 bases between. Germline loops: CDR1 LNHDA, CDR2 SQIVND (reference sequence). CDR3 residues: CASSDNRPPFYGYTF. The CDR3 nucleotides are TGTGCCAGTAGTGACAACAGGCCACCCTTCTATGGCTACACCTTC.

The chain employs TRBV19 and TRBJ1-2, with a tentative D call TRBD1 (6 bases). The length of the CDR3 is 15 residues. Germline CDR1 and CDR2: LNHDA and SQIVND (reference sequence). Trimming took 7 bases from V and 2 from J, leaving 17 bases between them. The CDR3 protein is CASTERSGGNYGYTF. CDR3 coding DNA: TGTGCCAGTACCGAACGATCTGGGGGCAACTATGGCTACACCTTC.

DNA for the CDR3: TGTGCCAGTACTAGGAGCTCCTATAATTCACCCCTCCACTTT. Protein sequence: CASTRSSYNSPLHF. This chain connects TRBV19 to TRBJ1-6; D gene unclear. The V gene lost 7 bases and the J gene lost 0 bases, with 7 bases spanning the gap. Germline V gene lookup returns CDR1 LNHDA and CDR2 SQIVND (reference sequence). The CDR3 consists of 14 residues.

The V call is TRBV19, the J call TRBJ1-1; 7 nucleotides match TRBD1. Germline loops: CDR1 LNHDA, CDR2 SQIVND (reference sequence). The CDR3 sequence is 12 residues long. The ends lost 2 bases at V and 10 bases at J; junction bases unmatched: 4. This chain's CDR3 is CASSISTGRAFF. The CDR3 region has the DNA TGTGCCAGTAGTATATCGACAGGGAGAGCTTTCTTT.

The CDR3 loop is CASSVGPQETQYF. In DNA, the CDR3 is TGTGCCAGCAGCGTAGGGCCCCAAGAGACCCAGTACTTC. The chain recombines TRBV9 with TRBJ2-5, with D unresolved. There are 13 residues in the CDR3. CDR1 is SGDLS, CDR2 YYNGEE, per germline. V shed 0 bases and J shed 1 base, with 4 bases lying between them. Together with reference TRBV9 and TRBJ2-5, the CDR3 gives the full variable domain: DSGVTQTPKHLITATGQRVTLRCSPRSGDLSVYWYQQSLDQGLQFLIQYYNGEERAKGNILERFSAQQFPDLHSELNLSSLELGDSALYFCASSVGPQETQYFGPGTRLLVL.

This clone was recorded only once. The V and J genes are TRBV15 and TRBJ2-7; the match to TRBD2 covers 7 bases. Germline CDR1 is LNHNV and CDR2 is YYDKDF (reference sequence). The CDR3 loop spans 16 amino acids. The ends lost 1 base at V and 2 bases at J; junction bases unmatched: 8. CDR3 protein: CATSRVLPSGTYEQYF. CDR3 coding DNA: TGTGCCACCAGCAGAGTGCTCCCTAGCGGAACCTACGAGCAGTACTTC.

The chain is built from TRBV7-2 and TRBJ2-3, with 7 bases that match TRBD2. CDR1 SGHTA and CDR2 FQGNSA come from the germline V gene. The CDR3 runs to 17 residues. Unmatched junction bases numbered 8, after V lost 1 base and J lost 1 base. CDR3 DNA: TGTGCCAGCAGCTTAGACCCGGTGGCGGGAGGCACAGATACGCAGTATTTT. Translation gives CASSLDPVAGGTDTQYF.